The 9 T cell receptor beta chains below come from one sample, sequenced in a study of T-cell reconstitution after alpha-beta-depleted transplantation in children. Unique molecular identifiers tagged the TCRbeta library. TCRdb redid the calling of the PCR reads with MiXCR, one entry per CDR3 protein. The sample yields about 490,000 distinct CDR3 sequences, roughly 10% seen once. The sample consisted of PBMCs, taken before TCRalphabeta/CD19-depleted stem cell transplant. The receptors stem from a child aged 2 to 15 with inherited bone marrow failure, due to receive a stem cell transplant.

The chain recombines TRBV7-8 with TRBJ2-2, with 7 bases matching TRBD1. The CDR3 is made up of 16 amino acids. V lost 5 bases to trimming and J lost 1 base; unmatched junction nucleotides: 7. Per germline, CDR1 SGHVS and CDR2 FQNEAQ. The CDR3 DNA is TGTGCCAGCAGCCCCCTGACAGGGCAGAACACCGGGGAGCTGTTTTTT. This sequence encodes CASSPLTGQNTGELFF.

The CDR3 sequence is CASSQGGPSGNEQFF. Written as DNA, the CDR3 is TGTGCCAGCAGTCAGGGAGGGCCATCTGGGAATGAGCAGTTCTTC. This chain joins TRBV27 and TRBJ2-1, with 7 bases fitting TRBD2. Per the germline V gene, CDR1 is MNHEY and CDR2 is SMNVEV (reference sequence). V lost 5 bases, J lost 7 bases, and 11 bases stayed unmatched. The CDR3 sequence is 15 residues long.

This clonotype was detected many times. The chain employs TRBV13 and TRBJ2-1; D gene unclear. V lost 1 base and J lost 5, with 6 bases in between. The CDR3 contains 13 residues. The germline CDR1 and CDR2 sequences are PRHDT and FYEKMQ (reference sequence). The CDR3 nucleotides are TGTGCCAGCAGCTTAGCCCAAAACAATGAGCAGTTCTTC. Amino acid sequence: CASSLAQNNEQFF.

This clonotype was seen ten or more times. The chain is built from TRBV5-1 and TRBJ1-1; no clear D. Germline lookup yields CDR1 SGHRS and CDR2 YFSETQ. V lost 1 base, J lost 0 bases, and 7 bases lay in between. The CDR3 length is 14 residues. The CDR3 loop reads CASSLTALNTEAFF. CDR3 in DNA: TGCGCCAGCAGCTTGACCGCTTTGAACACTGAAGCTTTCTTT. Drawing the rest from reference TRBV5-1 and TRBJ1-1, the complete variable domain is KAGVTQTPRYLIKTRGQQVTLSCSPISGHRSVSWYQQTPGQGLQFLFEYFSETQRNKGNFPGRFSGRQFSNSRSEMNVSTLELGDSALYLCASSLTALNTEAFFGQGTRLTVV.

This rearrangement joins TRBV2 to TRBJ2-7; the match to TRBD2 covers 14 bases. The CDR3 extends over 14 amino acids. The V and J ends lost 6 bases and 2 bases, in that order; junction bases with no gene match: 0. From germline, CDR1 is SNHLY and CDR2 FYNNEI. The CDR3 here is CASRTSGRAYEQYF. The CDR3 region has the DNA TGTGCCAGCAGGACTAGCGGGAGGGCCTACGAGCAGTACTTC.

CDR3 coding DNA: TGCGCCAGCCGCCCCCGCCCGGGACAGGGGATCCTTTTTTCACTGAACACTGAAGCTTTCTTT. This encodes CASRPRPGQGILFSLNTEAFF. J is TRBJ1-1 and V is TRBV5-1; 10 bases align to TRBD1. Germline lookup yields CDR1 SGHRS and CDR2 YFSETQ. This CDR3 spans 21 amino acids. V lost 7 bases, J lost 0 bases, and 24 bases stayed unmatched.

This clonotype was detected ten times or more. The gene calls are TRBV27 and TRBJ2-1; D might be TRBD1 (5 bases). The length of the CDR3 is 14 residues. Germline V gene sequence: CDR1 MNHEY, CDR2 SMNVEV (reference sequence). V was pared by 5 bases and J by 0 bases, with 8 bases between. The CDR3: CASSMGLSYNEQFF. The CDR3 DNA reads as TGTGCCAGCAGTATGGGGCTCTCCTACAATGAGCAGTTCTTC.

At least ten counts were recorded for this clonotype. The chain employs TRBV18 and TRBJ2-1, with 7 nucleotides matching TRBD2. The V and J ends lost 4 bases and 6 bases, in that order; junction bases with no gene match: 6. This CDR3 region has 14 residues. Germline-derived CDR1 and CDR2 are KGHSH and LQKENI. The CDR3 sequence is CASSQGLRSNEQFF. DNA of the CDR3: TGTGCCAGCTCACAGGGACTACGAAGCAATGAGCAGTTCTTC.

This clonotype was recorded many times. CDR3 sequence: CASSLQWGADEQYF. DNA for the CDR3: TGTGCCAGCAGCTTGCAATGGGGAGCGGACGAGCAGTACTTC. V is TRBV7-9 and J is TRBJ2-7; weak D call: TRBD2 (5 bases). The length of the CDR3 is 14 residues. V was trimmed by 3 bases and J by 5 bases, leaving 14 bases between them. Germline lookup yields CDR1 SEHNR and CDR2 FQNEAQ (reference sequence).